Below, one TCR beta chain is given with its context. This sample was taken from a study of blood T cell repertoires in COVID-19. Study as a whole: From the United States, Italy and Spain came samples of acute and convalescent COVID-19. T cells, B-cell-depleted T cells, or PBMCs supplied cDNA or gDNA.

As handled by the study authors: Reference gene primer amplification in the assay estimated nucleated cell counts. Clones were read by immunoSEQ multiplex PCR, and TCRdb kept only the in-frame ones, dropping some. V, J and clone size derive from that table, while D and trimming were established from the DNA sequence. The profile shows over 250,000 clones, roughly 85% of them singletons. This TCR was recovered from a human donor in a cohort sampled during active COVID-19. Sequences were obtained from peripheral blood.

The CDR3 sequence: CASSPMMGANYEQYF. Written as DNA, the CDR3 is TGTGCCAGCAGTCCCATGATGGGAGCTAACTACGAGCAGTACTTC. The chain couples TRBV14 to TRBJ2-7; a possible D gene is TRBD2 (5 bases). CDR1 and CDR2 from the germline V gene are SGHDN and FVKESK. There are 15 residues in the CDR3. Trimming removed 6 bases at V and 3 bases at J, with 18 bases between.